This TCR beta chain is drawn from a study of post-analysis software for immune sequencing data. Researchers reported that TCR beta cDNA libraries carried unique molecular identifiers. Between roughly 1 and 10 million T cells gave rise to around 500,000 cDNA molecules. TCRdb re-analysed the PCR reads in MiXCR, keeping a single row per CDR3 protein. The repertoire consists of about 540,000 distinct CDR3 sequences, with 34% occurring once and the leading ten covering under 7%. The sample consisted of blood. The sequence was collected from a girl aged 2-17 years with multiple sclerosis.

The CDR3: CASSQGEGAMLPDTQYF. The CDR3 DNA is TGTGCCAGCAGCCAAGGCGAGGGGGCGATGTTACCAGATACGCAGTATTTT. The chain uses TRBV3-1 and TRBJ2-3, with 7 bases identical to TRBD1. Germline-derived CDR1 and CDR2 are LGHDT and YNNKEL (reference sequence). J was trimmed by 4 bases and V by 1 base; bases with no gene match: 11. The CDR3 has 17 amino acids.